Described below is a single TCR beta chain sequence and its context. Trimming removed 0 bases from V and 3 bases from J, with 6 bases in between. The CDR3 loop spans 13 amino acids. Germline V gives CDR1 SGDLS, CDR2 YYNGEE. CD8+ and CD4+ T cells from blood underwent TCR beta sequencing, which was carried out in a high-throughput format. It was healthy donors who served as the controls, matched for age and sex. This record belongs to a study of CD8 T cells in Susac syndrome. Reverse transcription used roughly 0.45 to 1 ug RNA and random hexamers. TCRdb itself ran the immunoSEQ multiplex PCR reads through MiXCR, one entry per CDR3 protein. The table records approximately 110,000 distinct CDR3 sequences, around 94% of them present only once.

The sample comprised CD4+ T cells from PBMCs. This clonotype was obtained from a human donor in good health. This chain connects TRBV9 to TRBJ1-1; D is unresolved. The CDR3 loop reads CASSVAADTEAFF. The DNA of the CDR3 is TGTGCCAGCAGCGTAGCGGCTGACACTGAAGCTTTCTTT. The variable domain in full, completed from reference TRBV9 and TRBJ1-1, reads DSGVTQTPKHLITATGQRVTLRCSPRSGDLSVYWYQQSLDQGLQFLIQYYNGEERAKGNILERFSAQQFPDLHSELNLSSLELGDSALYFCASSVAADTEAFFGQGTRLTVV.